The 29 T cell receptor beta chains presented below share a single source sample, sequenced in a study of blood T cell repertoires in COVID-19 (TCRdb year 2020). The method was the immunoSEQ multiplex PCR assay. Held by TCRdb, this immuneACCESS table contains in-frame sequences only and omits some clones. Under half of the omission traces to an unresolved V gene where checked; the cause of the rest is unknown. For this sample there are about 190,000 clones; 88% appear just once. Approximately 1.1% of the sample is in the top ten clones. Specimen: peripheral blood. These receptor sequences come from a man aged 30 to 39 with acute or convalescent COVID-19.

The chain is built from TRBV10-3 and TRBJ2-3; a weak D match, TRBD1 (6 bases). CDR3 size: 17 residues. Germline CDR1 reads ENHRY; CDR2 reads SYGVKD. V was trimmed by 3 bases and J by 0 bases, leaving 16 bases between them. The CDR3 reads CAISDAFGGSSTDTQYF. In DNA, the CDR3 is TGTGCCATCAGTGATGCCTTTGGGGGCTCTAGCACAGATACGCAGTATTTT.

This chain links TRBV27 with TRBJ2-1, with D unresolved. Germline V gene data show CDR1 as MNHEY and CDR2 as SMNVEV (reference sequence). V lost 5 bases and J 0 bases, leaving 11 bases between the germline ends. There are 15 residues in the CDR3. The CDR3 sequence: CASSEALSSYNEQFF. The CDR3 coding sequence is TGTGCCAGCAGTGAAGCCCTGAGCTCCTACAATGAGCAGTTCTTC.

The chain is built from TRBV14 and TRBJ1-1; tentative D call: TRBD1 (5 bases). The length of the CDR3 is 14 residues. V shed 1 base and J shed 4 bases, with 10 bases lying between them. In germline, CDR1 is SGHDN, CDR2 FVKESK. Here the CDR3 reads CASSQVSGITEAFF. The CDR3 DNA reads as TGTGCCAGCAGCCAAGTGTCAGGGATCACTGAAGCTTTCTTT.

The chain links TRBV11-2 to TRBJ1-1, with unresolved D. With 4 bases removed from V and 1 base from J, the gap between germline ends came to 7 bases. This CDR3 contains 13 residues. The V gene's germline CDR1 is SGHAT and CDR2 FQNNGV. This CDR3 is CASSSLKNTEAFF. Written as DNA, the CDR3 is TGTGCCAGCAGCTCTCTTAAGAACACTGAAGCTTTCTTT. The full variable domain, in which reference TRBV11-2 and TRBJ1-1 provide the parts outside the CDR3, is EAGVAQSPRYKIIEKRQSVAFWCNPISGHATLYWYQQILGQGPKLLIQFQNNGVVDDSQLPKDRFSAERLKGVDSTLKIQPAKLEDSAVYLCASSSLKNTEAFFGQGTRLTVV.

This clone showed up just once. The rearrangement uses TRBV30 and TRBJ1-5; D gene uncertain. Deletions cut 7 bases from V and 0 bases from J, with 13 bases between. Germline V gene lookup returns CDR1 GTSNPN and CDR2 SVGIG (reference sequence). CDR3 length: 14 residues. CDR3 sequence: CASSSGYSNQPQHF. Here the CDR3 DNA reads TGTGCCTCCTCGTCAGGCTATAGCAATCAGCCCCAGCATTTT.

V and J are TRBV28 and TRBJ1-2; D possibly corresponds to TRBD1 (6 bases). Germline loops: CDR1 MDHEN, CDR2 SYDVKM. This CDR3 spans 14 amino acids. Trimming took 6 bases from V and 3 from J, leaving 14 bases between them. In DNA form, the CDR3 reads TGTGCCAGCAGCCACCCAGACAGGTACTATGGCTACACCTTC. It yields the protein CASSHPDRYYGYTF.

CDR3 sequence reads: CASGNRGYNEQFF. The CDR3 bases are TGCGCCAGCGGGAACAGGGGCTACAATGAGCAGTTCTTC. The chain is built from TRBV10-1 and TRBJ2-1; 7 positions match TRBD1. Trimming took 8 bases from V and 3 from J; bases not matched to a gene: 4. The germline CDR1 and CDR2 sequences are WNHNN and SYGVQD (reference sequence). The CDR3 is 13 residues long.

The V gene is TRBV29-1, the J gene TRBJ2-3, with 9 positions matching TRBD2. Germline assignment: CDR1 SQVTM and CDR2 ANQGSEA. With V trimmed by 6 bases and J by 2 bases, 9 bases remained unmatched. This CDR3 is 15 amino acids long. The CDR3 region has the DNA TGCAGCGTGAGGGGACTAGCCGATTACACAGATACGCAGTATTTT. Protein sequence: CSVRGLADYTDTQYF.

This rearrangement joins TRBV4-1 to TRBJ2-7; 10 nucleotides line up with TRBD2. The V segment lost 1 base and the J segment 6 bases; nucleotides outside the gene matches: 9. In germline, CDR1 is MGHRA, CDR2 YSYEKL. This CDR3 has 16 amino acids. CDR3 sequence (DNA): TGCGCCAGCAGCCAAGTCCGGGCTAGCGGGAGTAGCGAGCAGTACTTC. It specifies CASSQVRASGSSEQYF.

The V gene is TRBV5-8, the J gene TRBJ2-7, with D uncertain. The V gene lost 0 bases and the J gene lost 2 bases, with 9 bases spanning the gap. Looked up from germline, CDR1 is SGHTS and CDR2 is YDEGEE. CDR3 size: 14 residues. DNA for the CDR3: TGTGCCAGCAGCTTGGAGTTATCAGCCTACGAGCAGTACTTC. This encodes CASSLELSAYEQYF.

This chain uses TRBV6-5 with TRBJ2-1; TRBD1 matches 8 bases. The CDR3 runs 15 residues. Germline CDR1 is MNHEY and CDR2 is SVGAGI. Trimming took 6 bases from V and 7 from J; bases not matched to a gene: 11. The CDR3 protein is CASRADRALANEQFF. The CDR3 DNA reads TGTGCCAGCAGGGCGGACAGGGCGCTGGCAAATGAGCAGTTCTTC.

This clone appeared a few times. The chain has TRBV6-1 and TRBJ2-2, with D perhaps TRBD1 (5 bases). Germline V gene data show CDR1 as MNHNS and CDR2 as SASEGT. The CDR3 runs to 13 residues. V dropped 2 bases and J dropped 5 bases, with 6 bases sitting between them. CDR3 sequence (DNA): TGTGCCAGCAGTGAACAGGGAACCGGGGAGCTGTTTTTT. Translated: CASSEQGTGELFF.

This chain links TRBV7-9 with TRBJ2-5; 11 nucleotides agree with TRBD2. CDR1 is SEHNR and CDR2 is FQNEAQ in the germline V gene (reference sequence). The CDR3 is made up of 17 amino acids. The junction had 7 bases not matched to a gene; V was cut back by 4 bases and J by 0 bases. Here the CDR3 DNA reads TGTGCCAGCAGCTCTGGACTAGCGGGCCTAGACCAAGAGACCCAGTACTTC. It encodes CASSSGLAGLDQETQYF.

The chain combines TRBV3-1 (or the pseudogene TRBV3-2) with TRBJ2-7, with 11 bases identical to TRBD1. CDR3 length equals 15 residues. Germline trimming cut 4 bases from V and 3 bases from J; bases unmatched to any gene: 5. Germline CDR1 and CDR2: LGHDT and YNNKEL (reference sequence). CDR3 residues: CASSRSGTGGYEQYF. Written as DNA, the CDR3 is TGTGCCAGCAGCCGGTCCGGGACAGGGGGCTACGAGCAGTACTTC.

The rearrangement joins TRBV5-5 to TRBJ1-5; D is ambiguous. The length of the CDR3 is 18 residues. The V and J ends lost 1 base and 7 bases respectively, with 24 bases between them. Germline values: CDR1 SGHKS, CDR2 YYEKEE (reference sequence). CDR3 sequence: CASSLSGAIRGSIQPQHF. In nucleotides, the CDR3 is TGTGCCAGCAGCTTGTCGGGAGCTATTCGTGGATCCATCCAGCCCCAGCATTTT.

The V call is TRBV28, the J call TRBJ1-2; D uncertain. V was shortened by 3 bases and J by 6 bases, with 5 bases between the two germline ends. Germline V gene lookup returns CDR1 MDHEN and CDR2 SYDVKM. The CDR3 consists of 11 residues. The CDR3 nucleotides read TGTGCCAGCAGTTTTTTTAATGGCTACACCTTC. This gives the protein CASSFFNGYTF.

This chain uses TRBV18 with TRBJ2-1, with D hard to call. Germline V gene data show CDR1 as KGHSH and CDR2 as LQKENI. V shed 3 bases and J shed 7 bases, with 10 bases lying between them. The CDR3 covers 13 residues. The CDR3: CASSPSFGNEQFF. CDR3 bases: TGTGCCAGCTCACCTAGCTTTGGGAATGAGCAGTTCTTC.

The V and J genes are TRBV14 and TRBJ2-3; 7 nucleotides agree with TRBD2. The CDR3 covers 18 residues. With V trimmed by 3 bases and J by 0 bases, 12 bases remained unmatched. The germline gives CDR1 SGHDN, CDR2 FVKESK. The CDR3 DNA follows: TGTGCCAGCAGCCACGGACCTACTAGCGTAACTAGCACAGATACGCAGTATTTT. It specifies CASSHGPTSVTSTDTQYF.

This clone was counted only a few times. The chain has TRBV6-2 or TRBV6-3 and TRBJ1-5; no reliable D call. Looked up from germline, CDR1 is MNHEY and CDR2 is SVGEGT. The germline V and J ends were trimmed by 2 bases and 6 bases, with 17 bases remaining between them. CDR3 length: 16 amino acids. The CDR3: CASSYTNRGRGQPQHF. In nucleotides, the CDR3 is TGTGCCAGCAGTTACACGAACCGGGGTAGAGGTCAGCCCCAGCATTTT.

The chain links TRBV3-1 (or the pseudogene TRBV3-2) to TRBJ1-3; TRBD1 matches 9 bases. Germline CDR1 LGHDT, CDR2 YNNKEL (reference sequence). The CDR3 is made up of 15 amino acids. J lost 2 bases, V lost 5 bases, and 4 bases had no gene match. CDR3 coding DNA: TGTGCCAGCAGCGGGGACAGGGCCACTGGAAACACCATATATTTT. Its protein is CASSGDRATGNTIYF.

This clone was found once. The V gene is TRBV5-1, the J gene TRBJ2-3; 7 bases are a match to TRBD2. CDR3 length: 15 amino acids. With V trimmed by 6 bases and J by 0 bases, 7 bases remained unmatched. The germline V gene has CDR1 SGHRS and CDR2 YFSETQ. The CDR3 DNA sequence: TGCGCCAGCAAACGTAGCGGGCCGAGCACAGATACGCAGTATTTT. Its translation: CASKRSGPSTDTQYF.

This rearrangement joins TRBV9 to TRBJ1-5; TRBD1 agrees at 7 bases. The CDR3 is 16 residues long. CDR1 is SGDLS and CDR2 is YYNGEE in the germline V gene. V trimming: 0 bases; J trimming: 4 bases; junction bases outside the gene matches: 7. The CDR3 sequence is CASSVGHETGNQPQHF. The CDR3 DNA reads as TGTGCCAGCAGCGTAGGCCACGAGACAGGGAATCAGCCCCAGCATTTT.

The chain recombines TRBV7-3 with TRBJ1-1; maybe TRBD1 (5 bases). V gave up 5 bases and J gave up 0 bases, with 13 bases separating them. There are 15 residues in the CDR3. Per germline, CDR1 SGHTA and CDR2 FQGTGA. The CDR3 reads CASSPRGGVNTEAFF. CDR3 coding DNA: TGTGCCAGCAGCCCCCGTGGGGGGGTGAACACTGAAGCTTTCTTT.

The chain couples TRBV24-1 to TRBJ1-6; D uncertain. Germline CDR1 reads KGHDR; CDR2 reads SFDVKD. Trimming took 5 bases from V and 0 from J, leaving 16 bases between them. This CDR3 has 18 residues. CDR3 nucleotide sequence: TGTGCCACCAGTGTTTTTCTTGCGGTAAGCTCCTATAATTCACCCCTCCACTTT. Protein product: CATSVFLAVSSYNSPLHF.

V is TRBV9 and J is TRBJ1-1; D is undetermined. Germline V gene lookup returns CDR1 SGDLS and CDR2 YYNGEE. Between the trimmed V and J ends, which lost 1 base and 2 bases, there was a span of 12 bases. There are 15 residues in the CDR3. The CDR3 sequence: CASSVSYSPNTEAFF. The CDR3 region has the DNA TGTGCCAGCAGCGTATCCTACAGTCCTAACACTGAAGCTTTCTTT.

The rearrangement joins TRBV7-9 to TRBJ1-1; 8 bases fit TRBD1. This CDR3 spans 15 amino acids. Germline CDR1 and CDR2: SEHNR and FQNEAQ (reference sequence). Trimming removed 2 bases from V and 1 base from J; junction bases left unmatched: 3. The CDR3 DNA sequence: TGTGCCAGCAGCTTAAGCACAGGGGGGAACACTGAAGCTTTCTTT. Translating it yields CASSLSTGGNTEAFF.

This clone appeared once. The chain is built from TRBV4-2 and TRBJ1-2; 10 nucleotides align to TRBD1. The CDR3 consists of 15 residues. V trimming: 1 base; J trimming: 3 bases; junction bases outside the gene matches: 2. Per germline, CDR1 LGHNA and CDR2 YNFKEQ. DNA of the CDR3: TGTGCCAGCAGCCAAGGACAGGGGGCGGACTATGGCTACACCTTC. It translates to CASSQGQGADYGYTF.

The chain combines TRBV28 with TRBJ2-2; D is uncertain. The CDR3 totals 14 residues. Per the germline V gene, CDR1 is MDHEN and CDR2 is SYDVKM. V was clipped by 7 bases and J by 4 bases, with 13 bases between them. CDR3 sequence reads: CASTPHRGTGELFF. CDR3 sequence (DNA): TGTGCCAGCACCCCCCACCGAGGCACCGGGGAGCTGTTTTTT.

This chain joins TRBV6-5 and TRBJ1-1; D not resolved. The germline V gene encodes CDR1 MNHEY and CDR2 SVGAGI. Trimming shortened V by 6 bases and J by 1 base, and 15 bases separated the two germline ends. The CDR3 totals 15 residues. The CDR3 DNA sequence: TGTGCCAGCAGGGTGGGGATACGGGAGAACACTGAAGCTTTCTTT. Protein: CASRVGIRENTEAFF.